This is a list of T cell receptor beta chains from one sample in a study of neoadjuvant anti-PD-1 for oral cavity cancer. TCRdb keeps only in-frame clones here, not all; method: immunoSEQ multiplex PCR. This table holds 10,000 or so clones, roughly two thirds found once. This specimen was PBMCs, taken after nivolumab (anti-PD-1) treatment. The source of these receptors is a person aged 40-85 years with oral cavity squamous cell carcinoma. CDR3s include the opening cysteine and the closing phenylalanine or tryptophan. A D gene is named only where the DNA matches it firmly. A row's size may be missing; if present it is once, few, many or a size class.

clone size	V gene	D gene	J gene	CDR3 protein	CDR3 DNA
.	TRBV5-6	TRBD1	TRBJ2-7	CASSSGQGIYEQYF	TGTGCCAGCAGCTCTGGACAGGGGATCTACGAGCAGTACTTC
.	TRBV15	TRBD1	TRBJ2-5	CATSRGQLQETQYF	TGTGCCACCAGCAGGGGACAGCTCCAAGAGACCCAGTACTTC
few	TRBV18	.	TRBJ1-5	CASSRQAGANQPQHF	TGTGCCAGCTCACGGCAGGCGGGAGCCAATCAGCCCCAGCATTTT
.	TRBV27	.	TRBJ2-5	CASSVLGETQYF	TGTGCCAGCAGCGTGTTGGGAGAGACCCAGTACTTC
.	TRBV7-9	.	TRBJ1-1	CASSRTENTEAFF	TGTGCCAGCAGCCGTACAGAGAACACTGAAGCTTTCTTT
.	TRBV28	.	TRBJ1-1	CASSPQGHLNTEAFF	TGTGCCAGCAGTCCTCAGGGACATCTGAACACTGAAGCTTTCTTT
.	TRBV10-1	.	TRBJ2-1	CASSSGMSNEQFF	TGCGCCAGCAGTTCAGGGATGTCCAATGAGCAGTTCTTC
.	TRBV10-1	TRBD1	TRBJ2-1	CASSGEVLGTGYRSAYNEQFF	TGCGCCAGCAGTGGGGAAGTCCTCGGGACAGGGTATCGGTCTGCCTACAATGAGCAGTTCTTC
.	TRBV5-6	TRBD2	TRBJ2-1	CASSLGGGGVPYNEQFF	TGTGCCAGCAGCTTGGGAGGCGGGGGGGTTCCCTACAATGAGCAGTTCTTC
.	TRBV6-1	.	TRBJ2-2	CASSDAGTSFLGELFF	TGTGCCAGCAGTGACGCAGGAACTAGCTTTCTCGGGGAGCTGTTTTTT
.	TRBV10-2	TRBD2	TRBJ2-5	CASSDSSGTSGKETQYF	TGCGCCAGCAGTGATTCCTCCGGGACTAGCGGGAAGGAGACCCAGTACTTC
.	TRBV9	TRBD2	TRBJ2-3	CASSYSGRRSDTQYF	TGTGCCAGCAGCTATAGCGGGAGGCGCTCAGATACGCAGTATTTT
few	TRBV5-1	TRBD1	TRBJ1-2	CASSSDRDYGYTF	TGCGCCAGCAGCTCAGACAGGGACTATGGCTACACCTTC
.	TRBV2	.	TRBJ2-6	CASSRQDRSGANVLTF	TGTGCCAGCAGTCGACAGGACCGCTCTGGGGCCAACGTCCTGACTTTC
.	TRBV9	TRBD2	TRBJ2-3	CASSVAVSSGGALDTQYF	TGTGCCAGCAGCGTAGCTGTGTCTAGCGGGGGGGCCTTAGATACGCAGTATTTT
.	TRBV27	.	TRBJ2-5	CASSFRPAQETQYF	TGTGCCAGCAGTTTTCGGCCGGCACAAGAGACCCAGTACTTC
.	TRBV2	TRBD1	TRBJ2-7	CASRQGLGRYEQYF	TGTGCCAGCCGACAGGGTTTAGGTCGGTACGAGCAGTACTTC
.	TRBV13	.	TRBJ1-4	CASSLDREKLFF	TGTGCCAGCAGCTTGGATCGTGAAAAACTGTTTTTT
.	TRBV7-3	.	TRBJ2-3	CASSLRGETDTQYF	TGTGCCAGCAGCTTAAGGGGGGAGACAGATACGCAGTATTTT
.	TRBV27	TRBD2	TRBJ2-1	CASSMGLDYNEQFF	TGTGCCAGCAGTATGGGACTAGACTACAATGAGCAGTTCTTC
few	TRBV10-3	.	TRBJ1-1	CAISESGGITEAFF	TGTGCCATCAGTGAGTCTGGGGGAATAACTGAAGCTTTCTTT
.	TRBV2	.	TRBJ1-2	CASSETGLKGYGYTF	TGTGCCAGCAGTGAAACGGGACTAAAGGGGTATGGCTACACCTTC
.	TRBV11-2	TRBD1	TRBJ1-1	CASSVDRVGTEAFF	TGTGCCAGCAGCGTCGACAGGGTCGGGACTGAAGCTTTCTTT
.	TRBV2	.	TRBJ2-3	CAGAGTDTQYF	TGTGCCGGGGCAGGCACAGATACGCAGTATTTT
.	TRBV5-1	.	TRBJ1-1	CASSLGGGRTEAFF	TGCGCCAGCAGCCTAGGCGGGGGTAGGACTGAAGCTTTCTTT
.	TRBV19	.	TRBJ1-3	CASRREYSGNTIYF	TGTGCCAGTAGGAGAGAGTACTCTGGAAACACCATATATTTT
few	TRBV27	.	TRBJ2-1	CASSRSQTLYNEQFF	TGTGCCAGCAGTAGGTCACAGACTCTCTACAATGAGCAGTTCTTC
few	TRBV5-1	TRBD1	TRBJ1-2	CASTVTGDNYGYTF	TGCGCCAGCACTGTGACAGGGGATAACTATGGCTACACCTTC
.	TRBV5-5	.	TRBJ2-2	CASSLVAASNTGELFF	TGTGCCAGCAGCTTGGTGGCAGCTTCTAACACCGGGGAGCTGTTTTTT
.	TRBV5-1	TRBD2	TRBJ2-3	CASSLVPLAGTSSTDTQYF	TGCGCCAGCAGCTTGGTGCCCCTAGCGGGAACCTCTAGCACAGATACGCAGTATTTT
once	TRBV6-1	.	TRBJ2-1	CASRWTLGGEQFF	TGTGCCAGCAGATGGACACTAGGGGGTGAGCAGTTCTTC
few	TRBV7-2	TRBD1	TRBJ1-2	CASSSGQGAYGYTF	TGTGCCAGCAGCTCCGGACAGGGGGCCTATGGCTACACCTTC
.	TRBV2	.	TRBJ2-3	CASIASGPVQYF	TGTGCCAGCATCGCCAGCGGGCCTGTGCAGTATTTT
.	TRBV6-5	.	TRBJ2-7	CASSAGTAYEQYF	TGTGCCAGCAGTGCCGGGACGGCCTACGAGCAGTACTTC
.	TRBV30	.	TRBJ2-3	CAWSRRGRDTQYF	TGTGCCTGGAGTCGGAGGGGGCGAGATACGCAGTATTTT
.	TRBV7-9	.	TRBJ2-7	CASSQAGVSYEQYF	TGTGCCAGCAGCCAGGCAGGGGTGTCCTACGAGCAGTACTTC
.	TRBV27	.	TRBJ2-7	CASSFRPSYEQYF	TGTGCCAGCAGTTTCCGTCCATCCTACGAGCAGTACTTC
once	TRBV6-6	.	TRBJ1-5	CASSLKAANQPQHF	TGTGCCAGCAGTCTTAAGGCAGCCAATCAGCCCCAGCATTTT
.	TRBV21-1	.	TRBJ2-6	CASTFLSTGANVLTF	TGTGCCAGCACCTTCCTCTCTACTGGGGCCAACGTCCTGACTTTC
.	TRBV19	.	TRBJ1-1	CASRMGAGANTEAFF	TGTGCCAGTAGAATGGGAGCTGGGGCGAACACTGAAGCTTTCTTT
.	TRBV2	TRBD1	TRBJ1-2	CASSERGQGAGGYTF	TGTGCCAGCAGTGAAAGAGGACAGGGGGCAGGAGGCTACACCTTC
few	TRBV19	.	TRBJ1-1	CASARVWDTEAFF	TGTGCCTCAGCCAGGGTGTGGGACACTGAAGCTTTCTTT
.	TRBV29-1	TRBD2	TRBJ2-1	CSVEISGAAGNEQFF	TGCAGCGTTGAAATTAGCGGGGCGGCTGGTAATGAGCAGTTCTTC